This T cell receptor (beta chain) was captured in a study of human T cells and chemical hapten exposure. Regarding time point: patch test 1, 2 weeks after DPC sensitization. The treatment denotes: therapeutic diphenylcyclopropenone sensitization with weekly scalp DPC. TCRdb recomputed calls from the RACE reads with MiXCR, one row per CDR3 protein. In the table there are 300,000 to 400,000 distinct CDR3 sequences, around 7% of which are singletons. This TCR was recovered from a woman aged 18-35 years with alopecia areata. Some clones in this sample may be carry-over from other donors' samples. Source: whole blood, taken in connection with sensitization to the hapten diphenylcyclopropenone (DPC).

The CDR3 reads CSARKGDIDTEAFF. DNA for the CDR3: TGCAGTGCTAGAAAGGGGGACATCGACACTGAAGCTTTCTTT. The chain employs TRBV20-1 and TRBJ1-1, with TRBD1 as a possible D gene (6 bases). Germline lookup yields CDR1 DFQATT and CDR2 SNEGSKA (reference sequence). V lost 2 bases and J lost 3, with 13 bases in between. The CDR3 length is 14 residues.